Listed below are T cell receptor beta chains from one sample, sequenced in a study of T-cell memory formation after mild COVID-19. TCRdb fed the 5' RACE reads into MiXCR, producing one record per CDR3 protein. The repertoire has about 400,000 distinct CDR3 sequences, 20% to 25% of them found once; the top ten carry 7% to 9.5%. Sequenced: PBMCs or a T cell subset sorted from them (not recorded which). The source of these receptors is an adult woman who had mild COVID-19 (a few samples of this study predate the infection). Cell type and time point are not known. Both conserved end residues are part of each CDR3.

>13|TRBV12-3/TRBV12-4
CASSFLPKGAQYF
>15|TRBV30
CAWRARGRLNQPQHF
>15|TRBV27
CASTLGGDPTDTQYF
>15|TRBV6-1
CASIYKGQASYEQYF
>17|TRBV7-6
CASSNDEGRDSTYEQYF
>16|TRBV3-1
CASSLAAGDPRREQYF
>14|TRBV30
CAWSHGRGNQPQHF
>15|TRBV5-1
CASRPPYRGNYGYTF
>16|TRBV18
CASSPPGPGGNTEAFF
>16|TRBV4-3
CASSLTGGGGANVLTF
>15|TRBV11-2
CASLTGQSGTGELFF
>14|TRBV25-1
CATRGAPENYGYTF
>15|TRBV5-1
CASSRIGGIDNEQFF
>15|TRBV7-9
CASRPTRTPDHEQFF
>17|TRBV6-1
CASSEARDLYSNQPQHF
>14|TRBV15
CATSRGLGGGPQHF